This TCR beta chain was retrieved from a study of shared clonotypes between healthy human individuals. This table comes from immunoSEQ multiplex PCR, and its TCRdb copy is limited to in-frame clones, with some not included. This sample yields 2.3 million or so clones, of which 93% are seen a single time; under 0.45% belongs to the top ten. The CDR3 is 17 residues long. The germline CDR1 and CDR2 sequences are SGHKS and YYEKEE (reference sequence). V lost 0 bases and J 2 bases, leaving 18 bases between the germline ends. The rearrangement links TRBV5-5 to TRBJ2-7; D may be TRBD1 (5 bases). Source material: naive CD4+ T cells from PBMCs. Subset given: CD45RA+ positively selected. The receptor was derived from a young man in good health. Some clones in this sample may be carry-over from other donors' samples. The CDR3 protein is CASSLGDTGALTYEQYF. CDR3 DNA: TGTGCCAGCAGCTTGGGAGATACAGGAGCACTTACCTACGAGCAGTACTTC.